These 8 T cell receptor beta chains originate from one sample sequenced in a study of blood T cell repertoires in COVID-19. Some clones are missing from TCRdb's copy, which holds only in-frame ones; the method was immunoSEQ multiplex PCR. The sample contains around 70,000 clones, around 87% of which appear only once. The sequenced sample was peripheral blood. Receptors were obtained from a woman older than 75 with active or convalescent COVID-19.

This rearrangement joins TRBV28 to TRBJ1-2; D unclear. There are 12 residues in the CDR3. From germline, CDR1 is MDHEN and CDR2 SYDVKM. V lost 1 base to trimming and J lost 6 bases, with 6 bases between them. In DNA form, the CDR3 reads TGTGCCAGCAGTTTATTAGTCGATGGCTACACCTTC. As protein: CASSLLVDGYTF.

The J gene is TRBJ1-2, the V gene TRBV7-8, with a weak D call TRBD1 (6 bases). There are 13 residues in the CDR3. Trimming removed 2 bases at V and 4 bases at J, with 8 bases between. From germline, CDR1 is SGHVS and CDR2 FQNEAQ. CDR3 coding DNA: TGTGCCAGCAGCTTACAGGGGATCTATGGCTACACCTTC. This codes for CASSLQGIYGYTF.

This rearrangement joins TRBV18 to TRBJ1-4; no reliable D call. CDR3 size: 16 residues. The germline V and J ends were trimmed by 2 bases and 7 bases, with 17 bases remaining between them. Germline V gene data show CDR1 as KGHSH and CDR2 as LQKENI. CDR3 sequence (DNA): TGTGCCAGCTCACCATCTGTTTTTCCGGGTACTGAAAAACTGTTTTTT. Translated, it gives CASSPSVFPGTEKLFF.

The rearrangement joins TRBV24-1 to TRBJ2-1, with 11 bases that match TRBD2. The CDR3 extends over 16 amino acids. Per germline, CDR1 KGHDR and CDR2 SFDVKD. Trimming took 3 bases from V and 5 from J; bases not matched to a gene: 5. Here the CDR3 reads CATSDVGTSGNNEQFF. The CDR3 DNA is TGTGCCACCAGTGATGTCGGGACTAGCGGTAACAATGAGCAGTTCTTC.

This clone was recorded once. The genes are TRBV2 and TRBJ1-1; 7 bases fit TRBD1. The CDR3 is 15 amino acids. V was pared by 2 bases and J by 8 bases, with 11 bases of the junction left unmatched. The germline V gene encodes CDR1 SNHLY and CDR2 FYNNEI. The CDR3 protein is CASSETQTGVQEAFF. CDR3 in DNA: TGTGCCAGCAGTGAAACACAAACAGGGGTGCAGGAAGCTTTCTTT.

The chain combines TRBV10-3 with TRBJ1-5; possibly TRBD1 for D (6 bases). CDR3 length: 13 residues. Germline CDR1 ENHRY, CDR2 SYGVKD. DNA of the CDR3: TGTGCATCGGAGGCAGGGGCAAATCAGCCCCAGCATTTT. This translates into CASEAGANQPQHF.

This clone was recorded only once. The rearrangement joins TRBV11-2 to TRBJ2-5; D gene unclear. CDR1 is SGHAT, CDR2 FQNNGV, per germline. The CDR3 runs 13 residues. The V gene lost 4 bases and the J gene lost 2 bases, with 8 bases spanning the gap. This chain's CDR3 is CASSYFVQETQYF. The CDR3 DNA follows: TGTGCCAGCAGCTACTTCGTACAAGAGACCCAGTACTTC. Full variable domain (outside the CDR3, taken from reference TRBV11-2 and TRBJ2-5): EAGVAQSPRYKIIEKRQSVAFWCNPISGHATLYWYQQILGQGPKLLIQFQNNGVVDDSQLPKDRFSAERLKGVDSTLKIQPAKLEDSAVYLCASSYFVQETQYFGPGTRLLVL.

This chain joins TRBV6-2 or TRBV6-3 and TRBJ2-4, with 9 bases aligning to TRBD1. CDR3 length: 15 residues. V shed 2 bases and J 8 bases; nucleotides not matched to a gene: 7. Germline V gives CDR1 MNHEY, CDR2 SVGEGT. CDR3 loop: CASSYTGGFRDIQYF. The CDR3 bases are TGTGCCAGCAGTTACACAGGGGGCTTCCGGGACATTCAGTACTTC.